This T cell receptor (beta chain) derives from a study of cytomegalovirus exposure and HLA in healthy donors. The CDR3 contains 17 residues. J lost 2 bases, V lost 5 bases, and 10 bases had no gene match. Per germline, CDR1 ENHRY and CDR2 SYGVKD. Primers: 60 Vbeta forward and 13 Jbeta reverse. Profiled with immunoSEQ multiplex PCR; TCRdb holds only in-frame clones, not every one. The repertoire includes 150,000 to 200,000 clones, approximately 80% of them detected once, and 1.5% to 2% sits in the top ten. The specimen was PBMCs. This chain links TRBV10-3 with TRBJ2-2; 8 positions match TRBD1. The clonotype was recovered from a woman aged 25 to 39 in good health and CMV-seronegative. CDR3 coding DNA: TGTGCCATCAGTACTCGCCGAGGGACAGGTAACACCGGGGAGCTGTTTTTT. Translating it yields CAISTRRGTGNTGELFF.